This T cell receptor beta chain came from a study of blood T cell repertoires in COVID-19 (dated by TCRdb to 2019 to 2021). Study-level background: The collaborator samples originated in the United States, Italy and Spain and spanned the acute and convalescent phases of COVID-19. The material from the prospective study consisted of cDNA or gDNA derived from T cells, B-cell-depleted T cells, or PBMCs. Sample metadata almost always included a de-identified subject ID, COVID-19 status, age in years and sex. HLA class I and class II types, where available, came from metadata supplied by the sample provider rather than from assay-based typing. The repertoires were released in a freely available public database intended as a resource for research on the immune response to SARS-CoV-2. Deeply sampled blood TCRbeta repertoires from subjects exposed to, actively infected with, or recovered from COVID-19 were included in the dataset. Samples were obtained from the ongoing ImmuneRACE study (first 160 participants) and from 1,254 subjects provided by 6 global collaborators.

V sheds 2 bases and J sheds 6 bases, leaving 12 bases between their ends. From cysteine to phenylalanine, the CDR3 is 14 amino acids long. Only the CDR3 DNA stays, 42 bases, in frame from base 1. Per the germline V gene (reference sequence), LNHDA is the CDR1 and SQIVND is the CDR2. Whole blood was collected in K2EDTA tubes by collaborating institutions according to the institutions' own protocols. For TCRbeta analysis, collaborators shipped samples as frozen whole blood, isolated PBMCs, or DNA extracted from either of those sample types. The immunoSEQ Assay, a bias-controlled multiplex PCR, was used to amplify TCRbeta CDR3 regions from genomic DNA. Regarding the original processing steps: The number of nucleated cells in each sample was estimated from the amplification of reference gene primers within the assay. To quantify the absolute abundance of each unique TCRbeta CDR3 rearrangement, sequence reads were collapsed and filtered. For each sample, productive Simpson clonality was calculated as the square root of Simpson's diversity index across productive rearrangements. Sourced from immuneACCESS, this table was stored by TCRdb with only in-frame sequences that have V and J called. A share of the clones is absent; for the studies checked, an unresolved V gene accounts for under half, and the remainder has no known explanation. That table is the source of V, J and clone size, and D and trimming were worked out from the DNA. For this sample there are around 130,000 clones; around three quarters appear just once. The ten largest make up roughly 17% of the sample.

What the work shows at the level of the full study, not this receptor alone: The amount of clinical and demographic metadata varied by source and participant and was provided uncurated.

Details on this clone: Its antigen is unknown. One base away there is no much larger clone; base qualities are not given.

The V gene is TRBV19 and the J gene is TRBJ2-3, with a weak D call of TRBD1 (5 bases match). The sample comprised peripheral blood. The sequence was obtained from a man aged 50-59 years with acute or convalescent COVID-19. The sequenced DNA: TGTGCCAGTAGTATACTAGGCTCAGGGGATACGCAGTATTTT. This encodes CASSILGSGDTQYF. With the portions outside the CDR3 filled from the reference TRBV19 and TRBJ2-3 genes, the complete variable region becomes DGGITQSPKYLFRKEGQNVTLSCEQNLNHDAMYWYRQDPGQGLRLIYYSQIVNDFQKGDIAEGYSVSREKKESFPLTVTSAQKNPTAFYLCASSILGSGDTQYFGPGTRLTVL.